This T cell receptor beta chain is from a study of T cells in Graves' hyperthyroidism and ophthalmopathy. Whole-study findings and limits: Ophthalmopathy, which appeared later, was predicted by the model a median roughly 6.5 months before onset. Blood also contained most expanded thyroid clonotypes above 0.001.

At first hyperthyroidism diagnosis, before any ophthalmopathy symptoms, the blood sample was collected. Each 10 ml fresh peripheral blood draw supplied the PBMCs. The CDR3 is 14 amino acids. The V gene's germline CDR1 is DFQATT and CDR2 SNEGSKA (reference sequence). V was pared by 5 bases and J by 4 bases, with 9 bases of the junction left unmatched. What was amplified from RNA transcripts were TCR beta CDR3 regions. First-round RT-PCR targeting the TCR CDR3 was performed with the HTBI primer set. Each CDR3 protein gets one entry after TCRdb re-called the multiplex PCR reads with MiXCR. The sample includes over 120,000 distinct CDR3 sequences, approximately 24% of them seen just once. Note on this clonotype: What it binds is unknown.

The rearrangement links TRBV20-1 to TRBJ2-7; TRBD1 aligns across 9 bases. Sequencing used blood. The sequence was collected from a woman aged 45-59 years with Graves' hyperthyroidism that later progressed to Graves' ophthalmopathy. This CDR3 reads CSAQGGQGMYEQYV. CDR3 sequence (DNA): TGCAGTGCTCAGGGCGGACAGGGGATGTACGAGCAGTACGTC.